The clone carrying this T cell receptor (beta chain) occurred once. This specimen belongs to a study of T cell changes during pregnancy in multiple sclerosis. J gave up 0 bases and V 3 bases, and 13 bases lay outside the gene matches. The CDR3 has 18 residues. Germline CDR1 reads GTSNPN; CDR2 reads SVGIG (reference sequence). Sequencing used immunoSEQ multiplex PCR; TCRdb keeps in-frame clones, though not all of them. This table holds about 93,000 clones, around 92% found once. The origin of this receptor is a female donor with multiple sclerosis, enrolled in a pregnancy study. The J gene is TRBJ2-1, the V gene TRBV30; 8 bases line up with TRBD2. The specimen was peripheral blood, collected after pregnancy. Written as DNA, the CDR3 is TGTGCCTGGAGCGGCGGTGGCCCGGGAGGGAGCTCCTACAATGAGCAGTTCTTC. Residues: CAWSGGGPGGSSYNEQFF. Variable domain in full (rest from reference TRBV30 and TRBJ2-1): SQTIHQWPATLVQPVGSPLSLECTVEGTSNPNLYWYRQAAGRGLQLLFYSVGIGQISSEVPQNLSASRPQDRQFILSSKKLLLSDSGFYLCAWSGGGPGGSSYNEQFFGPGTRLTVL.